These 32 T cell receptor beta chains originate from one sample sequenced in a study of identical twins. TCRdb re-called the 5' RACE reads with MiXCR, one entry per CDR3 protein. This sample has under 800,000 distinct CDR3 sequences, with 21% found just once. Separately, the same data were catalogued under a study of T cells expressing NK-cell markers.

The specimen was PBMCs. The receptors originated from a young woman in good health.

V usage is TRBV20-1 and J usage is TRBJ2-1; D gene unclear. Germline CDR1 is DFQATT and CDR2 is SNEGSKA (reference sequence). Trimming shortened V by 5 bases and J by 7 bases, and 15 bases separated the two germline ends. This CDR3 has 13 residues. CDR3 sequence reads: CSAGWANKNEQFF. The CDR3 bases are TGCAGTGCTGGATGGGCGAACAAGAATGAGCAGTTCTTC.

The CDR3 here is CASSGLAGSYNEQFF. In nucleotides, the CDR3 is TGTGCCAGCAGTGGACTAGCTGGCTCCTACAATGAGCAGTTCTTC. This chain joins TRBV27 and TRBJ2-1; 8 nucleotides match TRBD2. The CDR3 has 15 residues. Trimming cost V 5 bases and J 0 bases; bases outside gene matches: 3. CDR1 MNHEY and CDR2 SMNVEV come from the germline V gene (reference sequence).

V gene TRBV5-1 combines with J gene TRBJ2-7; D is possibly TRBD1 (6 bases). The V and J ends lost 3 bases and 1 base respectively, with 14 bases between them. Per germline, CDR1 SGHRS and CDR2 YFSETQ. The CDR3 length is 15 residues. DNA of the CDR3: TGCGCCAGCAGCTACCGGACAGACCCTTCCTACGAGCAGTACTTC. Its protein is CASSYRTDPSYEQYF.

The sample holds one count of this clonotype. CDR3 protein: CASSFQGAIMNEQFF. The CDR3 bases are TGTGCCAGCAGCTTCCAGGGGGCCATCATGAATGAGCAGTTCTTC. The chain joins TRBV7-9 to TRBJ2-1; 8 bases match TRBD1. This CDR3 has 15 residues. J gave up 7 bases and V 3 bases, and 8 bases lay outside the gene matches. Per the germline V gene, CDR1 is SEHNR and CDR2 is FQNEAQ (reference sequence).

This clonotype was detected only a few times. The rearrangement uses TRBV29-1 and TRBJ2-2; D possibly corresponds to TRBD2 (6 bases). This CDR3 is built from 13 residues. V shed 4 bases and J shed 3 bases, with 9 bases lying between them. Germline loops: CDR1 SQVTM, CDR2 ANQGSEA. DNA for the CDR3: TGCAGCGTTGCTCGGGAGTACACCGGGGAGCTGTTTTTT. Its protein is CSVAREYTGELFF.

This clonotype was seen more than once but under ten times. This chain uses TRBV5-1 with TRBJ2-7, with TRBD1 matching over 9 bases. J lost 3 bases, V lost 4 bases, and 8 bases had no gene match. Germline lookup yields CDR1 SGHRS and CDR2 YFSETQ. The CDR3 covers 15 residues. CDR3 sequence (DNA): TGCGCCAGCAGCCCCCTGGGGGACAGGGTCTACGAGCAGTACTTC. Translation: CASSPLGDRVYEQYF.

The chain couples TRBV6-2 or TRBV6-3 to TRBJ1-2, with D unclear. Germline V lookup: CDR1 MNHEY, CDR2 SVGEGT. CDR3 length equals 13 residues. Trimming left V 10 bases short and J 7 bases short, with 19 bases between. The CDR3 DNA is TGTGCCACCGACAAGCAGCTCCCGGGTGGCTACACCTTC. This codes for CATDKQLPGGYTF.

This clonotype was seen many times. The chain links TRBV27 to TRBJ1-5; D unresolved. The germline CDR1 and CDR2 sequences are MNHEY and SMNVEV (reference sequence). The CDR3 is 12 residues long. Trimming shortened V by 3 bases and J by 3 bases, and 3 bases separated the two germline ends. The CDR3 is CASSFPNQPQHF. The DNA for the CDR3 is TGTGCCAGCAGTTTCCCCAATCAGCCCCAGCATTTT.

The CDR3 nucleotides are TGTGCCAGCAATCGGCCAGGGTCCGGGGAGCTGTTTTTT. Translation gives CASNRPGSGELFF. The gene calls are TRBV12-3 or TRBV12-4 and TRBJ2-2, with a possible D match to TRBD1 (5 bases). The ends were cut back, 7 bases at V and 6 bases at J, with 12 bases in the middle. The CDR3 runs to 13 residues.

The chain has TRBV13 and TRBJ2-1; no reliable D call. V was cut by 4 bases and J by 9 bases, with 7 bases left in between. The CDR3 totals 11 residues. CDR1 and CDR2 from the germline V gene are PRHDT and FYEKMQ (reference sequence). The CDR3 DNA reads as TGTGCCAGCAGCTGGCGGAGTGAGCAGTTCTTC. Translated, it gives CASSWRSEQFF.

The chain joins TRBV27 to TRBJ1-2; no clear D. Trimming stripped 3 bases from V and 3 bases from J, with 8 bases between. Germline loops: CDR1 MNHEY, CDR2 SMNVEV (reference sequence). The CDR3 covers 13 residues. CDR3 in amino acids: CASSLMRDYGYTF. CDR3 sequence (DNA): TGTGCCAGCAGTTTGATGAGGGACTATGGCTACACCTTC.

The chain combines TRBV5-1 with TRBJ2-5; 8 bases map to TRBD2. This CDR3 comprises 15 residues. With V trimmed by 6 bases and J by 5 bases, 12 bases remained unmatched. The germline V gene encodes CDR1 SGHRS and CDR2 YFSETQ. CDR3 region: CASTSGSGGFETQYF. In DNA form, the CDR3 reads TGCGCCAGCACCTCGGGGAGCGGGGGATTCGAGACCCAGTACTTC.

In this sample, this clonotype turned up a few times. The chain employs TRBV20-1 and TRBJ1-6; 11 bases map to TRBD1. The ends lost 5 bases at V and 7 bases at J; junction bases unmatched: 4. CDR1 DFQATT and CDR2 SNEGSKA come from the germline V gene (reference sequence). The CDR3 runs 14 residues. DNA of the CDR3: TGCAGTGCTTGGGACAGGGGGAAGAATTCACCCCTCCACTTT. Residues: CSAWDRGKNSPLHF.

CDR3 loop: CASSQNLQETQYF. The CDR3 DNA sequence: TGTGCCAGCAGCCAAAATCTCCAAGAGACCCAGTACTTC. The V gene is TRBV3-1, the J gene TRBJ2-5, with D hard to call. There are 13 residues in the CDR3. The V and J ends lost 2 bases and 1 base respectively, with 5 bases between them. The germline CDR1 and CDR2 sequences are LGHDT and YNNKEL (reference sequence).

The rearrangement joins TRBV9 to TRBJ2-3; TRBD2 might be the D (5 bases). CDR3 length: 15 amino acids. Germline CDR1 is SGDLS and CDR2 is YYNGEE. Trimming took off 0 bases at V and 0 bases at J, with 8 bases between the two ends. Here the CDR3 reads CASSVATGSTDTQYF. CDR3 coding DNA: TGTGCCAGCAGCGTAGCTACGGGGAGCACAGATACGCAGTATTTT. Complete variable domain (other parts from reference TRBV9 and TRBJ2-3): DSGVTQTPKHLITATGQRVTLRCSPRSGDLSVYWYQQSLDQGLQFLIQYYNGEERAKGNILERFSAQQFPDLHSELNLSSLELGDSALYFCASSVATGSTDTQYFGPGTRLTVL.

This chain connects TRBV7-2 to TRBJ2-7, with TRBD1 matching 7 bases. The CDR3 length is 13 residues. Germline CDR1 and CDR2: SGHTA and FQGNSA. With 3 bases clipped from V and 9 bases from J, the junction kept 8 bases outside the gene matches. DNA of the CDR3: TGTGCCAGCAGCTTGGGAAGGGGGCTTGGGCAGTACTTC. Translated: CASSLGRGLGQYF.

This clonotype was detected once. CDR3 sequence (DNA): TGTGCCAGCAGTTTTGAGAGGACAGCCAAAAACATTCAGTACTTC. Protein product: CASSFERTAKNIQYF. This chain joins TRBV12-3 or TRBV12-4 and TRBJ2-4; the D is unclear. V shed 3 bases and J shed 0 bases, with 9 bases lying between them. The CDR3 loop spans 15 amino acids.

This clonotype was seen repeatedly, ten times or more. The chain is built from TRBV7-2 and TRBJ1-5; D uncertain. The CDR3 is 15 residues long. Trimming pared 1 base from V and 0 bases from J, leaving 7 bases between. CDR1 and CDR2 from the germline V gene are SGHTA and FQGNSA. CDR3 nucleotide sequence: TGTGCCAGCAGCTTAGTGGAAGCTAGCAATCAGCCCCAGCATTTT. This translates into CASSLVEASNQPQHF.

This clonotype was seen at least ten times. This chain's CDR3 is CSVLRRVNNEQFF. DNA of the CDR3: TGCAGCGTATTACGCAGGGTCAACAATGAGCAGTTCTTC. The V gene is TRBV29-1, the J gene TRBJ2-1; D is possibly TRBD1 (5 bases). CDR3 size: 13 residues. Germline CDR1 SQVTM, CDR2 ANQGSEA. V was pared by 6 bases and J by 5 bases, with 14 bases between.

V gene TRBV3-1 combines with J gene TRBJ2-7, with 7 bases aligning to TRBD2. CDR1 and CDR2 from the germline V gene are LGHDT and YNNKEL (reference sequence). The CDR3 loop spans 14 amino acids. Unmatched junction bases numbered 6, after V lost 7 bases and J lost 0 bases. Here the CDR3 DNA reads TGTGCCAGCACTCTCGGGGGGAGCTCCTACGAGCAGTACTTC. It codes for CASTLGGSSYEQYF.

The chain couples TRBV9 to TRBJ1-2; D unresolved. Germline-derived CDR1 and CDR2 are SGDLS and YYNGEE. V was trimmed by 3 bases and J by 2 bases, leaving 14 bases between them. The CDR3 sequence is 15 residues long. The CDR3 spells CASSAEPGSNYGYTF. The DNA of the CDR3 is TGTGCCAGCAGCGCGGAACCGGGATCCAACTATGGCTACACCTTC.

Turning to this clonotype: It may be a read error: a sequence one base away is much more abundant. DNA for the CDR3: TGCAGTGCTAGAGATGAACTAGCGGTTGGGGAGCAGAACTTC. This sequence encodes CSARDELAVGEQNF. The chain combines TRBV20-1 with TRBJ2-7; 8 bases align to TRBD2. The CDR3 is 14 amino acids. The V gene's germline CDR1 is DFQATT and CDR2 SNEGSKA (reference sequence).

There are a few counts of this clonotype. The rearrangement links TRBV7-9 to TRBJ2-3, with a tentative D call TRBD2 (5 bases). The CDR3 runs to 14 residues. Germline CDR1 and CDR2: SEHNR and FQNEAQ (reference sequence). Trimming cost V 5 bases and J 3 bases, with 12 bases left between them. CDR3 residues: CASSPWPGTDTQYF. The CDR3 coding sequence is TGTGCCAGCAGCCCCTGGCCGGGAACAGATACGCAGTATTTT.

The CDR3 DNA reads TGTGCCAGCAGCTGGGATAGCGGGATGGAAGGGAATGAGCAGTTCTTC. Its protein is CASSWDSGMEGNEQFF. The V and J genes are TRBV7-2 and TRBJ2-1; TRBD2 agrees at 8 bases. The CDR3 runs 16 residues. The junction had 12 bases not matched to a gene; V was cut back by 4 bases and J by 7 bases. Germline V lookup: CDR1 SGHTA, CDR2 FQGNSA.

The chain employs TRBV20-1 and TRBJ2-7; 10 bases fit TRBD2. V was pared by 5 bases and J by 3 bases, with 4 bases of the junction left unmatched. CDR1 is DFQATT and CDR2 is SNEGSKA in the germline V gene (reference sequence). This CDR3 is built from 13 residues. The CDR3 is CSAPPSGSYEQYF. The CDR3 DNA reads TGCAGTGCTCCCCCTAGCGGGAGCTACGAGCAGTACTTC.

This clonotype has ten or more counts. The chain has TRBV5-5 and TRBJ2-3, with 8 nucleotides matching TRBD2. The CDR3 contains 15 residues. Germline V gene sequence: CDR1 SGHKS, CDR2 YYEKEE (reference sequence). The V and J ends lost 0 bases and 2 bases, in that order; junction bases with no gene match: 2. This CDR3 is CASSLEGLVTDTQYF. The CDR3 DNA sequence: TGTGCCAGCAGCTTGGAGGGACTAGTCACAGATACGCAGTATTTT.

The chain joins TRBV21-1 to TRBJ2-3; TRBD1 is the table's D call, not checked against the DNA. TRBV21-1 is designated a pseudogene. The CDR3 extends over 16 amino acids. This chain's CDR3 is CASNPRTEPSTDTQYF. The CDR3, as DNA: TGTGCCAGCAACCCCCGGACCGAGCCTAGCACAGATACGCAGTATTTT.

The chain uses TRBV15 and TRBJ1-1, with a weak D call TRBD1 (6 bases). Trimming removed 8 bases at V and 0 bases at J, with 10 bases between. Germline V gives CDR1 LNHNV, CDR2 YYDKDF (reference sequence). This CDR3 is built from 13 residues. CDR3 nucleotide sequence: TGTGCCACCGTGAGGGGGATGAACACTGAAGCTTTCTTT. This encodes CATVRGMNTEAFF.

The chain has TRBV4-3 and TRBJ2-1; D is perhaps TRBD2 (5 bases). V was pared by 0 bases and J by 6 bases, with 12 bases between. The germline gives CDR1 LGHNA, CDR2 YSLEER. The CDR3 extends over 15 amino acids. This chain's CDR3 is CASSQDPRGGNEQFF. Here the CDR3 DNA reads TGCGCCAGCAGCCAAGATCCTCGGGGTGGCAATGAGCAGTTCTTC.

This clonotype appeared a few times. The CDR3 here is CASSLKRFDEQFF. The CDR3 nucleotides read TGTGCCAGCAGCTTAAAAAGGTTCGATGAGCAGTTCTTC. The J gene is TRBJ2-1, the V gene TRBV7-6; D is ambiguous. V lost 2 bases and J 8 bases, leaving 10 bases between the germline ends. Germline V gene lookup returns CDR1 SGHVS and CDR2 FNYEAQ. This CDR3 is 13 amino acids long.

The chain employs TRBV6-6 and TRBJ1-2, with a possible D match to TRBD1 (6 bases). Germline CDR1 reads MNHNY; CDR2 reads SVGAGI (reference sequence). The CDR3 has 13 residues. Deletions cut 6 bases from V and 6 bases from J, with 14 bases between. CDR3 loop: CASRSGAGNGYTF. CDR3 bases: TGTGCCAGCAGATCAGGGGCGGGGAATGGCTACACCTTC.

In DNA, the CDR3 is TGCAGTGCCCCGAGCGGATACAATGAGCAGTTCTTC. Residues: CSAPSGYNEQFF. The chain has TRBV20-1 and TRBJ2-1; D possibly corresponds to TRBD2 (5 bases). CDR3 length equals 12 residues. Trimming took off 6 bases at V and 4 bases at J, with 10 bases between the two ends. CDR1 is DFQATT and CDR2 is SNEGSKA in the germline V gene (reference sequence).